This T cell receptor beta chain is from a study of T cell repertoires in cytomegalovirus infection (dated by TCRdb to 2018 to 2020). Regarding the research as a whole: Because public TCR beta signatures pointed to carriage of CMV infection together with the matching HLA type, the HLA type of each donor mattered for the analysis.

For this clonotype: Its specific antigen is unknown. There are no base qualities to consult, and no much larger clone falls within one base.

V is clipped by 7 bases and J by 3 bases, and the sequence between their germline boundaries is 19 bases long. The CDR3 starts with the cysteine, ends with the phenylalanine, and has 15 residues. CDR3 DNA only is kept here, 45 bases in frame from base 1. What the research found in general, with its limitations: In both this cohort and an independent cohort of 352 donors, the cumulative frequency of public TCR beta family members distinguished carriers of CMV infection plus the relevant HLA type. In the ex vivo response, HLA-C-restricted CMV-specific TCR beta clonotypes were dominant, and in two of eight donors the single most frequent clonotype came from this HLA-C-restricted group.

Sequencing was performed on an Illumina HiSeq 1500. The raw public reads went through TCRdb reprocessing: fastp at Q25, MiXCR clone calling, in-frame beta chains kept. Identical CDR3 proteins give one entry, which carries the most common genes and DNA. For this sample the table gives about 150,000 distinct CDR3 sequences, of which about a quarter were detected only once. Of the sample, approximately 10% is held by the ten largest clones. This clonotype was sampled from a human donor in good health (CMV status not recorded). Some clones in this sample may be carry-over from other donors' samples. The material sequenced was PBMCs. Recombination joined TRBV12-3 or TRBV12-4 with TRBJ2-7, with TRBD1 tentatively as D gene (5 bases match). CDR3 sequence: CASTPGQAIFYEQYF. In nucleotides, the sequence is TGTGCCAGCACCCCAGGACAAGCCATTTTCTACGAGCAGTACTTC.